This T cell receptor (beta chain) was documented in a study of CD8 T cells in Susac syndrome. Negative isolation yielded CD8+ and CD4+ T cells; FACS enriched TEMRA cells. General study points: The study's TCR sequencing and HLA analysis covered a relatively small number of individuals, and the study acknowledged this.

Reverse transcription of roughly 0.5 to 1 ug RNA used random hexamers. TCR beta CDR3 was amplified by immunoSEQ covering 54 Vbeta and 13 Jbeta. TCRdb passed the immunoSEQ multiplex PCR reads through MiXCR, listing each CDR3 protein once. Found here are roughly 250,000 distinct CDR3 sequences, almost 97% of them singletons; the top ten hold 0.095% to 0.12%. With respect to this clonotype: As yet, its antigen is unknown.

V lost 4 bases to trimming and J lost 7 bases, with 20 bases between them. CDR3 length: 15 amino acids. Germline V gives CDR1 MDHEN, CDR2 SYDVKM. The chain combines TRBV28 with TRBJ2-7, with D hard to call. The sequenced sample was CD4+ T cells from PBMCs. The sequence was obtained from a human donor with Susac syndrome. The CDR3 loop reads CASSSALPHSREQYF. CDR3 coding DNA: TGTGCCAGCAGTTCTGCTCTCCCTCACTCGAGAGAGCAGTACTTC.